Below, one T cell receptor beta chain is given with its context. The antigen is unknown. The immunoSEQ assay was v3. Sequencing depth was approximately 2 million read pairs for survey level, roughly 4.5-6 million for deep. The method was immunoSEQ multiplex PCR; TCRdb's version includes in-frame clones alone and lacks a portion of them. The sample has about 26,000 clones, roughly two thirds seen once. The source of the sample is a study of TIL therapy for anti-PD-1-resistant metastatic lung cancer. Whole-study findings and limits: The cohort had more treatment-naive, never-smoker and oncogene-addicted patients than typical. Many TIL product clones were absent from baseline tumor, suggesting clonal contraction.

CDR3 length: 15 amino acids. CDR1 and CDR2 (germline): MGHRA, YSYEKL. Trimming stripped 3 bases from V and 0 bases from J, with 9 bases between. Specified time point: pre-treatment sample, taken before nivolumab and TIL therapy. Pleural nodules or supraclavicular lymph nodes made up most of the excised metastases sampled. V usage is TRBV4-1 and J usage is TRBJ1-3; the D gene is possibly TRBD1 (6 bases). The sequences come from tumor tissue, collected at baseline. The clonotype comes from a woman aged 30-85 years with non-small cell lung cancer. The CDR3 region has the DNA TGCGCCAGCAGCCAGGGGGGCGGCTCTGGAAACACCATATATTTT. This translates into CASSQGGGSGNTIYF.